The 11 T cell receptor beta chains presented below share a single source sample, sequenced in a study of blood T cell repertoires in COVID-19. Profiling relied on immunoSEQ multiplex PCR, and the TCRdb table lists in-frame clones only, not all of them. The sample holds 110,000 to 150,000 clones, over 70% seen once. Sequencing was performed on peripheral blood. These receptor sequences come from a woman aged 55-69 years with acute or convalescent COVID-19.

J is TRBJ2-7 and V is TRBV28; D is unclear. CDR3 length equals 15 residues. The germline gives CDR1 MDHEN, CDR2 SYDVKM. With 3 bases removed from V and 0 bases from J, the gap between germline ends came to 12 bases. The CDR3 protein is CASSFRSVYSYEQYF. DNA of the CDR3: TGTGCCAGCAGTTTCCGGAGCGTCTACTCCTACGAGCAGTACTTC.

V gene TRBV28 combines with J gene TRBJ1-1; 7 bases match TRBD1. Per germline, CDR1 MDHEN and CDR2 SYDVKM. This CDR3 has 13 residues. V lost 10 bases and J lost 1; bases outside the gene matches: 6. Written as DNA, the CDR3 is TGTGCCACCCGAAGGACAGGGAACACTGAAGCTTTCTTT. This translates into CATRRTGNTEAFF.

The chain is built from TRBV6-4 and TRBJ2-1, with 10 bases matching TRBD2. The CDR3 covers 14 residues. CDR1 MRHNA and CDR2 SNTAGT come from the germline V gene. V was pared by 5 bases and J by 8 bases, with 6 bases of the junction left unmatched. The CDR3 DNA reads TGTGCCAGCAGTCAGCGGGAGGGCCCCCATGAGCAGTTCTTC. Translating gives CASSQREGPHEQFF.

The chain recombines TRBV28 with TRBJ2-1; D might be TRBD2 (5 bases). The CDR3 totals 13 residues. Germline-derived CDR1 and CDR2 are MDHEN and SYDVKM. Trimming left V 5 bases short and J 3 bases short, with 8 bases between. The CDR3 here is CASSPGFYNEQFF. The CDR3 DNA is TGTGCCAGCAGTCCGGGGTTCTACAATGAGCAGTTCTTC.

This sequence joins TRBV14 and TRBJ2-7, with D maybe TRBD1 (6 bases). Germline assignment: CDR1 SGHDN and CDR2 FVKESK. This CDR3 has 16 amino acids. Trimming took off 1 base at V and 2 bases at J, with 15 bases between the two ends. In DNA, the CDR3 is TGTGCCAGCAGCCAAGGGTCTCCGGGACACCCCTACGAGCAGTACTTC. Protein: CASSQGSPGHPYEQYF.

The genes are TRBV28 and TRBJ1-4; 10 nucleotides match TRBD1. Germline V gives CDR1 MDHEN, CDR2 SYDVKM. V trimming: 2 bases; J trimming: 8 bases; junction bases outside the gene matches: 8. This CDR3 has 16 residues. Here the CDR3 DNA reads TGTGCCAGCAGTTTAGCTGACAGGGGGCTTGGGGAAAAACTGTTTTTT. This codes for CASSLADRGLGEKLFF.

The chain combines TRBV7-8 with TRBJ2-2, with TRBD1 identical over 7 bases. The germline gives CDR1 SGHVS, CDR2 FQNEAQ. The ends lost 4 bases at V and 5 bases at J; junction bases unmatched: 4. CDR3 size: 14 residues. CDR3 amino acids: CASSSGTDTGELFF. The DNA for the CDR3 is TGTGCCAGCAGCTCCGGGACAGATACCGGGGAGCTGTTTTTT.

This clone was counted only a few times. V and J are TRBV5-1 and TRBJ2-1; D is uncertain. V lost 4 bases to trimming and J lost 9 bases, with 20 bases between them. Per the germline V gene, CDR1 is SGHRS and CDR2 is YFSETQ. The CDR3 covers 15 residues. Written as DNA, the CDR3 is TGCGCCAGCAGCACCCACAGTGTCGGCAATCCTGAGCAGTTCTTC. Protein: CASSTHSVGNPEQFF. The full variable domain, rest sourced from reference TRBV5-1 and TRBJ2-1, is KAGVTQTPRYLIKTRGQQVTLSCSPISGHRSVSWYQQTPGQGLQFLFEYFSETQRNKGNFPGRFSGRQFSNSRSEMNVSTLELGDSALYLCASSTHSVGNPEQFFGPGTRLTVL.

The chain couples TRBV19 to TRBJ2-1; tentative D call: TRBD1 (5 bases). The CDR3 has 13 amino acids. Germline loops: CDR1 LNHDA, CDR2 SQIVND (reference sequence). Trimming removed 1 base from V and 8 bases from J, with 9 bases in between. CDR3 sequence: CASSIGQRDEQFF. CDR3 nucleotide sequence: TGTGCCAGTAGTATAGGACAGCGCGATGAGCAGTTCTTC.

Of note for this clone: Other DNA sequences from this sample encode an identical CDR3 as well. The CDR3 sequence is CASSQGRAGYEQYF. As DNA, the CDR3 is TGTGCCAGCAGCCAAGGAAGGGCGGGGTACGAGCAGTACTTC. This sequence joins TRBV3-1 (or the pseudogene TRBV3-2) and TRBJ2-7; the D gene is possibly TRBD2 (6 bases). The CDR3 runs 14 residues. Germline V lookup: CDR1 LGHDT, CDR2 YNNKEL (reference sequence). Trimming removed 1 base from V and 4 bases from J, with 11 bases in between.

The genes are TRBV3-1 (or the pseudogene TRBV3-2) and TRBJ2-3; TRBD2 aligns across 9 bases. This CDR3 region has 17 residues. V shed 0 bases, J shed 6 bases, and the junction held 10 bases outside the gene matches. Per germline, CDR1 LGHDT and CDR2 YNNKEL (reference sequence). This CDR3 reads CASSQDWAGGPKDTQYF. The CDR3 DNA follows: TGTGCCAGCAGCCAAGATTGGGCGGGAGGGCCAAAGGATACGCAGTATTTT.